The source of this T cell receptor (beta chain) is a study of blood T cell repertoires in COVID-19. Method: immunoSEQ multiplex PCR; TCRdb's copy keeps in-frame clones and lacks some. The sample lists a few hundred thousand clones, 65% to 85% seen once, with 3% to 3.5% in the top ten. Recruits, aged roughly 18 to 100 years, lived in 20 to 30 US areas. Grouping used clinical history reported by participants in a survey and questionnaire. The CDR3 extends over 15 amino acids. Trimming pared 2 bases from V and 4 bases from J, leaving 13 bases between. Germline CDR1 and CDR2: MGHDK and SYGVNS. V usage is TRBV25-1 and J usage is TRBJ2-3, with D possibly matching TRBD1 (5 bases). Sequencing was performed on PBMCs or T cells enriched from blood (not recorded which). This TCR derives from a woman aged 55-69 years who had recovered from COVID-19. The CDR3 DNA is TGTGCCAGCAGTGAAACAGGTCAAGGCGCAGATACGCAGTATTTT. Residues: CASSETGQGADTQYF.